This TCR beta chain was observed in a study of shared clonotypes between healthy human individuals. The study's findings and limits: Naive subsets usually exceeded memory subsets in estimated richness.

About this clone: Its antigen is as yet unknown.

This CDR3 has 17 residues. CDR1 is MGHRA, CDR2 YSYEKL, per germline. V shed 3 bases and J 13 bases; nucleotides not matched to a gene: 20. The authors distributed each subset's genomic DNA evenly over several immunoSEQ plates. Only in-frame clones appear in the TCRdb table, and some are missing; sequencing was by immunoSEQ multiplex PCR. The sample has some 79,000 clones; 62% are singletons. The V gene is TRBV4-1, the J gene TRBJ1-4; 7 bases fit TRBD1. Sequencing was performed on memory CD8+ T cells sorted from blood. Subset of the sample: CD45RO+ cells pooled with CCR7-negative TemRA cells. This receptor was taken from a man aged 30 to 39 in good health. In DNA, the CDR3 is TGCGCCAGCAGCCAGGATGAACCGGGACAGAGTTTTGAAGGACTGTTTTTT. This translates into CASSQDEPGQSFEGLFF.